This T cell receptor beta chain emerged from a study of T cells in Graves' hyperthyroidism and ophthalmopathy. Using more than 8 ml of fresh peripheral blood, PBMCs were prepared. This CDR3 has 17 residues. V lost 3 bases and J lost 1; bases outside the gene matches: 6. From germline, CDR1 is MDHEN and CDR2 SYDVKM. RNA transcripts yielded amplified TCR beta CDR3 regions. The HTBI primer set drove a first-round RT-PCR of the TCR CDR3. TCRdb recomputed calls from the multiplex PCR reads with MiXCR, one row per CDR3 protein. The sample yields about 420,000 distinct CDR3 sequences, 15% to 17% seen once. General observations from the study: Ophthalmopathy could be told apart from stable hyperthyroidism with a 13 V-J model.

This clonotype was picked up many times. Its antigen remains unknown. The clonotype was recovered from a woman between 18 and 30 years old with Graves' hyperthyroidism. This sequence joins TRBV28 and TRBJ2-2, with 9 nucleotides matching TRBD2. What was sequenced was blood. CDR3 nucleotide sequence: TGTGCCAGCAGTTTTTCGGTAGCGGGAGAGAACACCGGGGAGCTGTTTTTT. Translation gives CASSFSVAGENTGELFF.